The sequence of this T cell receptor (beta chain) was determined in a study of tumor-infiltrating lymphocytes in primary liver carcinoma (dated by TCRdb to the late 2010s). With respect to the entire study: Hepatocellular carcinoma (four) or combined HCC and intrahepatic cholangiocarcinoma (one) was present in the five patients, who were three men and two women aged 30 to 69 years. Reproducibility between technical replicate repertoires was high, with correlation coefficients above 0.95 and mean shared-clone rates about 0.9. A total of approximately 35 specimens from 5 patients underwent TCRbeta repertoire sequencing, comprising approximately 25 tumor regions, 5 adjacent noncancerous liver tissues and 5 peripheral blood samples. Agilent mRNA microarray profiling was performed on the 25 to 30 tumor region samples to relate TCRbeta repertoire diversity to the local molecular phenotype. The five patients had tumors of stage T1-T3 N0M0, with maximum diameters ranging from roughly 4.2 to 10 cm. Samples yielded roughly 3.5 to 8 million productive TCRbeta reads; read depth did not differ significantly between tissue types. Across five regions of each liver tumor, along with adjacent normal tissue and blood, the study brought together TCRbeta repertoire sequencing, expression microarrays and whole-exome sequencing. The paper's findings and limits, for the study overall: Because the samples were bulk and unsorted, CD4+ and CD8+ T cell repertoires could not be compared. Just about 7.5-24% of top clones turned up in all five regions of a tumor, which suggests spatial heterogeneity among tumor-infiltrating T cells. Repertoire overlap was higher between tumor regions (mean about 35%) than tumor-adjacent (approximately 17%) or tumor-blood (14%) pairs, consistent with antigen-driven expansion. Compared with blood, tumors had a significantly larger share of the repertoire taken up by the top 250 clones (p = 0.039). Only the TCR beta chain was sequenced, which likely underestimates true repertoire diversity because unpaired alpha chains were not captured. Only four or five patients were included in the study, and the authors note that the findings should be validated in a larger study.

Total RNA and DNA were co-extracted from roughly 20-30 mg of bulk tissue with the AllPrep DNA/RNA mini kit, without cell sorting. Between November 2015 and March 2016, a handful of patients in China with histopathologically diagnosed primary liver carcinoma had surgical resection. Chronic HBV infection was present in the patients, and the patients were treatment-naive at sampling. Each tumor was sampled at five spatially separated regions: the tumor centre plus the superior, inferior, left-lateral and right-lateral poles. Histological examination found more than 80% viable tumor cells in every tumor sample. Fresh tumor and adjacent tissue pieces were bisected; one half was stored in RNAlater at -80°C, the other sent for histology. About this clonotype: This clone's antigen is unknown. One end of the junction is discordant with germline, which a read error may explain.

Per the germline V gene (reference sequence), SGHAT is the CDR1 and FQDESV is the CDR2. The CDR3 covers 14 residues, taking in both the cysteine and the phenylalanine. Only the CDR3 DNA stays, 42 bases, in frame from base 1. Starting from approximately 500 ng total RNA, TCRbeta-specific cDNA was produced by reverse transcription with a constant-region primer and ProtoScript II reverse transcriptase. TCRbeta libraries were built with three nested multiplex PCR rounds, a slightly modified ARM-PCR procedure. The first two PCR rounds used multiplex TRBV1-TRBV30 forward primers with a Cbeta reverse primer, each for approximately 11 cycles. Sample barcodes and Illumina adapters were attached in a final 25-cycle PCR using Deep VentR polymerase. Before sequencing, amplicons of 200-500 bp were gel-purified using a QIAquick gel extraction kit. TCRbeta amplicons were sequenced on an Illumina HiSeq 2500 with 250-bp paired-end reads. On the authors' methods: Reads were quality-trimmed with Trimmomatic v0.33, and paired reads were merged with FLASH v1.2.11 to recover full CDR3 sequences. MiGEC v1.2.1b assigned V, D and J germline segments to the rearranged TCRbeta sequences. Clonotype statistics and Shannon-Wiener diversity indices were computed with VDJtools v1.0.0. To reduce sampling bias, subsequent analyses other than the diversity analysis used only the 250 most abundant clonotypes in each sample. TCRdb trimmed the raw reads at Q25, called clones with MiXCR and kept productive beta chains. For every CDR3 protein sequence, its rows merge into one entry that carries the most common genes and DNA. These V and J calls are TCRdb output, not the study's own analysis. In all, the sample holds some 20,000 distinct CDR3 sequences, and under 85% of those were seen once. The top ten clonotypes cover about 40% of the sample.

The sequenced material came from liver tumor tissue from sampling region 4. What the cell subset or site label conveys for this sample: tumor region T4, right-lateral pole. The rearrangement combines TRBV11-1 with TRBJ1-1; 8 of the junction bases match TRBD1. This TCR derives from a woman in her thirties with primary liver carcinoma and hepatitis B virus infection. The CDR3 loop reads CASSFGQGYTKAFF. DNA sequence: TGTGCCAGTAGCTTCGGACAGGGCTACACTAAAGCTTTCTTT. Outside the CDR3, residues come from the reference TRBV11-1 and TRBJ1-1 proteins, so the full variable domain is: EAEVAQSPRYKITEKSQAVAFWCDPISGHATLYWYRQILGQGPELLVQFQDESVVDDSQLPKDRFSAERLKGVDSTLKIQPAELGDSAMYLCASSFGQGYTKAFFGQGTRLTVV.